This entry is about one TCR beta chain. Its antigen is unknown. V was clipped by 4 bases and J by 5 bases; unmatched bases: 2. Germline V gives CDR1 KGHSH, CDR2 LQKENI. The CDR3 is made up of 13 amino acids. This specimen comes from a study of cytomegalovirus exposure and HLA in healthy donors. The PCR was carried out with 60 Vbeta primers and 13 Jbeta primers. Sequencing used immunoSEQ multiplex PCR; TCRdb keeps in-frame clones, though not all of them. The data show 120,000 or so clones, with roughly 80% seen just once and about 2% held by the top ten. The study's findings and limits: Later examination showed HLA-associated TCR beta chains had greater clonal expansion than equally common others. TCR beta sequences reportedly predicted most subjects' HLA-A and HLA-B alleles accurately. In vitro assays verified that three CMV-associated chains recognized CMV antigens specifically. It was assumed in the presence/absence analyses that sequencing depth was roughly uniform across donors.

Specimen: PBMCs. V and J are TRBV18 and TRBJ1-2, with 9 bases lining up with TRBD1. The sequence derives from a man aged 18-30 years in good health and CMV-seronegative. Written as DNA, the CDR3 is TGTGCCAGCTCACTTGACAGGGGGTATGGCTACACCTTC. It specifies CASSLDRGYGYTF.